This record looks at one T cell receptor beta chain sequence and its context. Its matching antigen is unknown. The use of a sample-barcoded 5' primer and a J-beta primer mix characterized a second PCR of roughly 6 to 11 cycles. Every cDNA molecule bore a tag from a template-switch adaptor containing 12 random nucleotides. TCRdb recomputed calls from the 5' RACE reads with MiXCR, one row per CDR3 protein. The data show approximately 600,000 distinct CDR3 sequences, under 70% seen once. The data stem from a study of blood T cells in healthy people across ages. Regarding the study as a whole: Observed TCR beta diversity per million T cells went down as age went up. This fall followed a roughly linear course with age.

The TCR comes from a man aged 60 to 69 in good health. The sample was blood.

CDR3 in DNA: TGTGCCAGCAGTTACTCGACTAGCGGGGGTAGGGACTACGAGCAGTACTTC. The encoded protein is CASSYSTSGGRDYEQYF. This chain links TRBV6-5 with TRBJ2-7; 12 bases line up with TRBD2. Germline V CDR1 and CDR2: MNHEY, SVGAGI. The V gene end was trimmed by 0 bases and the J gene end by 3 bases; junction bases not matched to a gene: 6. The CDR3 runs to 17 residues.